This entry lists 18 T cell receptor beta chains sequenced from one sample in a study of shared clonotypes between healthy human individuals (dated by TCRdb to 2018 to 2020). CD8 naive samples were CD45RO-negative cells positively selected for CCR7, giving a CD45RA+CCR7+ population that excluded TemRA cells. Libraries were built with the immunoSEQ multiplex PCR assay. TCRdb mirrors the immuneACCESS table, restricted to in-frame sequences. Some clones are absent from its copies; in checked studies, under half trace to an unresolved V gene, and the reason for the others is unknown. This sample is represented by about 1.9 million clones; just over 90% of them were singletons. Of the sample, less than 2% falls within the top ten clones. Sequencing was carried out using naive CD8+ T cells from PBMCs. This specimen's cell subset or site label, per the study, means: CD45RA+CCR7+. The receptors derive from a man younger than 30 in good health. Some clones in this sample may be carry-over from other donors' samples.

V is TRBV19 and J is TRBJ1-4, with 9 bases lining up with TRBD1. This CDR3 has 13 residues. Trimming took 4 bases from V and 6 from J; bases not matched to a gene: 0. Germline values: CDR1 LNHDA, CDR2 SQIVND (reference sequence). This chain's CDR3 is CASSNRGHEKLFF. CDR3 DNA sequence: TGTGCCAGTAGTAACAGGGGGCATGAAAAACTGTTTTTT.

This rearrangement joins TRBV28 to TRBJ2-1; 12 bases align to TRBD2. The CDR3 loop spans 18 amino acids. Trimming cost V 6 bases and J 5 bases; bases outside gene matches: 14. Germline assignment: CDR1 MDHEN and CDR2 SYDVKM. For the CDR3, the DNA is TGTGCCAGCAGACCTAACGGACTAGCGGGACCTTTTAACAATGAGCAGTTCTTC. Protein: CASRPNGLAGPFNNEQFF. Based on the CDR3 plus reference TRBV28 and TRBJ2-1, the full variable domain is DVKVTQSSRYLVKRTGEKVFLECVQDMDHENMFWYRQDPGLGLRLIYFSYDVKMKEKGDIPEGYSVSREKKERFSLILESASTNQTSMYLCASRPNGLAGPFNNEQFFGPGTRLTVL.

The chain carries TRBV9 and TRBJ2-1, with no clear D. The CDR3 totals 12 residues. CDR1 is SGDLS, CDR2 YYNGEE, per germline. The V end lost 4 bases, the J end lost 8 bases, and 10 bases lay between the germline ends. The CDR3 sequence is CASSPRMDEQFF. Here the CDR3 DNA reads TGTGCCAGCAGCCCCCGTATGGATGAGCAGTTCTTC.

The chain combines TRBV10-3 with TRBJ2-3; 14 nucleotides line up with TRBD2. Germline V gene data show CDR1 as ENHRY and CDR2 as SYGVKD. J lost 0 bases, V lost 3 bases, and 17 bases had no gene match. This CDR3 is 22 amino acids long. The CDR3 reads CAISDGKPGLAGEDLSTDTQYF. The CDR3, as DNA: TGTGCCATCAGTGATGGTAAACCGGGACTAGCGGGAGAGGACCTTAGCACAGATACGCAGTATTTT.

The chain couples TRBV27 to TRBJ1-1; 9 bases align to TRBD1. Germline values: CDR1 MNHEY, CDR2 SMNVEV (reference sequence). J was trimmed by 4 bases and V by 10 bases; bases with no gene match: 7. CDR3 length equals 13 residues. Here the CDR3 DNA reads TGTGCCACCGCGACAGGGGGGGCCACTGAAGCTTTCTTT. It yields the protein CATATGGATEAFF.

The chain uses TRBV2 and TRBJ1-5; no firm D call. This CDR3 has 15 amino acids. The germline CDR1 and CDR2 sequences are SNHLY and FYNNEI. V lost 2 bases and J 2 bases, leaving 10 bases between the germline ends. The CDR3 here is CASSETGYGNQPQHF. The CDR3 region has the DNA TGTGCCAGCAGTGAAACGGGTTATGGCAATCAGCCCCAGCATTTT.

V gene TRBV4-3 combines with J gene TRBJ2-7; 7 bases match TRBD1. CDR1 and CDR2 (germline): LGHNA, YSLEER. With 4 bases clipped from V and 2 bases from J, the junction kept 11 bases outside the gene matches. The CDR3 is 16 residues long. This chain's CDR3 is CASSPSRGTVTYEQYF. The CDR3 DNA follows: TGCGCCAGCAGCCCAAGTAGAGGGACAGTAACCTACGAGCAGTACTTC.

On this clone itself: In the same sample, other DNA sequences code for this CDR3. The chain employs TRBV11-2 and TRBJ2-1; D not resolved. Germline CDR1 SGHAT, CDR2 FQNNGV. V lost 2 bases and J 6 bases, leaving 5 bases between the germline ends. The CDR3 extends over 12 amino acids. The DNA of the CDR3 is TGTGCCAGCAGCTTAAACGGCAATGAGCAGTTCTTC. Protein sequence: CASSLNGNEQFF.

Regarding this clone: The identical CDR3 is also encoded by other nucleotide sequences in the sample. V and J are TRBV9 and TRBJ1-2, with TRBD1 identical over 8 bases. V dropped 3 bases and J dropped 2; count of bases not matched to a gene: 6. Germline V gives CDR1 SGDLS, CDR2 YYNGEE. This CDR3 has 15 residues. The CDR3 DNA is TGTGCCAGCAGCGCAGGAACAGGGGGGAACTATGGCTACACCTTC. It codes for CASSAGTGGNYGYTF.

V gene TRBV28 combines with J gene TRBJ2-1, with TRBD2 identical over 13 bases. Trimming cost V 1 base and J 5 bases; bases outside gene matches: 8. The CDR3 spans 18 residues. Germline CDR1 MDHEN, CDR2 SYDVKM. CDR3 nucleotides: TGTGCCAGCAGTTTATCGGGACTAGCGGGGTGGACGAACAATGAGCAGTTCTTC. As protein: CASSLSGLAGWTNNEQFF. The full variable domain, in which reference TRBV28 and TRBJ2-1 provide the parts outside the CDR3, is DVKVTQSSRYLVKRTGEKVFLECVQDMDHENMFWYRQDPGLGLRLIYFSYDVKMKEKGDIPEGYSVSREKKERFSLILESASTNQTSMYLCASSLSGLAGWTNNEQFFGPGTRLTVL.

Concerning this clone: Other DNA sequences in the sample encode the same CDR3. The J gene is TRBJ2-3, the V gene TRBV9; TRBD2 matches at 11 bases. There are 16 residues in the CDR3. After removal of 2 bases from V and 1 base from J, the junction contained 3 bases not matched to a gene. In germline, CDR1 is SGDLS, CDR2 YYNGEE. The CDR3 DNA reads as TGTGCCAGCAGCGTGGAGGGACTAGCGGGCACAGATACGCAGTATTTT. It is translated as CASSVEGLAGTDTQYF.

J is TRBJ2-6 and V is TRBV18, with D tentatively TRBD1 (6 bases). V was trimmed by 1 base and J by 0 bases, leaving 10 bases between them. This CDR3 region has 17 residues. Germline V lookup: CDR1 KGHSH, CDR2 LQKENI. This CDR3 is CASSPLWTDSGANVLTF. In DNA, the CDR3 is TGTGCCAGCTCACCACTGTGGACAGACTCTGGGGCCAACGTCCTGACTTTC.

The J gene is TRBJ2-1, the V gene TRBV6-1; D assignment may be TRBD1 or TRBD2 (6 bases each). V dropped 2 bases and J dropped 8 bases, with 16 bases sitting between them. The germline CDR1 and CDR2 sequences are MNHNS and SASEGT. This CDR3 contains 15 residues. DNA for the CDR3: TGTGCCAGCAGTGAACTTAGGGGGAGGTCGGATGAGCAGTTCTTC. Encoded protein: CASSELRGRSDEQFF.

J is TRBJ2-4 and V is TRBV6-1, with D possibly being TRBD1 (6 bases). V lost 3 bases and J lost 0, with 9 bases in between. The CDR3 is made up of 15 amino acids. Germline values: CDR1 MNHNS, CDR2 SASEGT. The CDR3 region is CASSETGLAKNIQYF. For the CDR3, the DNA is TGTGCCAGCAGTGAGACAGGACTAGCCAAAAACATTCAGTACTTC.

This chain uses TRBV5-1 with TRBJ2-3, with 11 bases aligning to TRBD2. The CDR3 has 15 residues. V gave up 0 bases and J gave up 6 bases; unmatched junction bases: 3. Germline V CDR1 and CDR2: SGHRS, YFSETQ. Here the CDR3 DNA reads TGCGCCAGCAGCTTGGTAGGACTAGCGGGTGATACGCAGTATTTT. This sequence encodes CASSLVGLAGDTQYF.

The V call is TRBV7-9, the J call TRBJ2-2, with D perhaps being TRBD1 or TRBD2 (5 bases each). Germline values: CDR1 SEHNR, CDR2 FQNEAQ (reference sequence). CDR3 length equals 17 residues. V was cut by 5 bases and J by 0 bases, with 16 bases left in between. DNA for the CDR3: TGTGCCAGCAGCGAACCAAGGGACCGTCCGAACACCGGGGAGCTGTTTTTT. Amino acid sequence: CASSEPRDRPNTGELFF.

This clone was recorded once. The sample contains more than one DNA sequence encoding this CDR3. This rearrangement joins TRBV7-9 to TRBJ1-3; D not certain. V was trimmed by 1 base and J by 0 bases, leaving 4 bases between them. This CDR3 comprises 14 residues. Germline loops: CDR1 SEHNR, CDR2 FQNEAQ (reference sequence). CDR3 sequence: CASSLGPSGNTIYF. The CDR3 region has the DNA TGTGCCAGCAGCTTAGGCCCCTCTGGAAACACCATATATTTT. The full variable domain, with the rest looked up from reference TRBV7-9 and TRBJ1-3, is DTGVSQNPRHKITKRGQNVTFRCDPISEHNRLYWYRQTLGQGPEFLTYFQNEAQLEKSRLLSDRFSAERPKGSFSTLEIQRTEQGDSAMYLCASSLGPSGNTIYFGEGSWLTVV.

This chain links TRBV4-1 with TRBJ2-5; D call uncertain. Deletions cut 2 bases from V and 3 bases from J, with 7 bases between. This CDR3 is 13 amino acids long. Germline V CDR1 and CDR2: MGHRA, YSYEKL. CDR3 sequence reads: CASSQPAEETQYF. The CDR3 coding sequence is TGCGCCAGCAGCCAACCGGCCGAAGAGACCCAGTACTTC.